Listed below are T cell receptor beta chains from one sample, sequenced in a study of cytomegalovirus exposure and HLA in healthy donors. Assay used: immunoSEQ multiplex PCR; TCRdb lists only in-frame clones, some missing. The table includes roughly 300,000 clones, about nine tenths detected once. The sequenced sample consisted of PBMCs. Receptor source: a woman aged 25-40 years in good health and CMV-seropositive. The CDR3 runs from the conserved cysteine through the conserved F or W. A D gene is named only where the DNA matches it firmly. Only part of the rows carry a size: once, few, many, or a class if the clone is expanded.

size,D,V,J,CDR3,DNA
-,-,TRBV4-2,TRBJ1-3,CASSQDGEGSGNTIYF,TGTGCCAGCAGCCAAGATGGGGAAGGGTCTGGAAACACCATATATTTT
-,-,TRBV7-2,TRBJ1-6,CASSFRESPLHF,TGTGCCAGCAGCTTTCGGGAATCACCCCTCCACTTT
-,-,TRBV9,TRBJ2-2,CASSLGGNTGELFF,TGTGCCAGCAGCCTTGGAGGAAACACCGGGGAGCTGTTTTTT
-,-,TRBV27,TRBJ1-1,CASSFQGGGAFF,TGTGCCAGCAGTTTTCAGGGCGGTGGAGCTTTCTTT
-,-,TRBV6-1,TRBJ1-2,CASSETGAFYGYTF,TGTGCCAGCAGTGAAACGGGTGCCTTCTATGGCTACACCTTC
-,-,TRBV27,TRBJ1-1,CASSRRGGVAEAFF,TGTGCCAGCAGCCGCCGGGGAGGGGTGGCTGAAGCTTTCTTT
-,TRBD1,TRBV19,TRBJ1-1,CASRPGQYSRNTEAFF,TGTGCCAGTAGGCCGGGACAGTACTCCCGAAACACTGAAGCTTTCTTT
-,-,TRBV6-5,TRBJ1-4,CASRSPRGTNEKLFF,TGTGCCAGCAGATCCCCCAGGGGCACTAATGAAAAACTGTTTTTT
-,-,TRBV13,TRBJ1-1,CASSLGTGTMNTEAFF,TGTGCCAGCAGCTTAGGGACAGGAACTATGAACACTGAAGCTTTCTTT
-,TRBD1,TRBV7-6,TRBJ2-7,CASSLSTRTGTVYEQYF,TGTGCCAGCAGCTTATCGACCCGAACCGGGACAGTATACGAGCAGTACTTC
few,TRBD1,TRBV27,TRBJ1-1,CASSPWTGTEAFF,TGTGCCAGCAGTCCGTGGACAGGGACTGAAGCTTTCTTT
-,-,TRBV6-7,TRBJ2-1,CASSRTTGTPYNEQFF,TGTGCCAGCAGTCGAACCACAGGGACCCCCTACAATGAGCAGTTCTTC
few,-,TRBV5-1,TRBJ2-7,CASSLVVSPYEQYF,TGCGCCAGCAGCTTGGTCGTCAGCCCCTACGAGCAGTACTTC
-,TRBD2,TRBV4-3,TRBJ2-1,CASSQELAGTEQFF,TGCGCCAGCAGCCAAGAATTAGCGGGAACTGAGCAGTTCTTC
-,-,TRBV6-1,TRBJ2-1,CASSPTTYNEQFF,TGTGCCAGCAGTCCAACAACCTACAATGAGCAGTTCTTC
-,TRBD1,TRBV19,TRBJ2-3,CASSTSGQADTQYF,TGTGCCAGTAGTACCTCCGGACAGGCAGATACGCAGTATTTT
once,TRBD2,TRBV12-5,TRBJ2-7,CARPESEAGGVGLDEQYF,TGTGCTAGGCCCGAAAGCGAGGCGGGGGGCGTGGGTTTAGACGAGCAGTACTTC
-,-,TRBV28,TRBJ1-5,CATDSDGSNQPQHF,TGTGCCACCGACTCTGATGGGAGCAATCAGCCCCAGCATTTT
-,-,TRBV7-2,TRBJ2-7,CASSPDRKYEQYF,TGTGCCAGCAGCCCGGACAGAAAATACGAGCAGTACTTC
-,TRBD1,TRBV7-8,TRBJ1-1,CASSIQGATFF,TGTGCCAGCAGCATCCAGGGGGCAACTTTCTTT
-,-,TRBV18,TRBJ2-7,CASSQSPQGLVSYEQYF,TGTGCCAGCTCACAGTCACCACAAGGCCTGGTATCCTACGAGCAGTACTTC
-,-,TRBV9,TRBJ2-1,CASSPGGRADNEQFF,TGTGCCAGCAGCCCAGGGGGGAGAGCAGACAATGAGCAGTTCTTC
-,TRBD2,TRBV5-1,TRBJ2-1,CASSLGAGDEQFF,TGCGCCAGCAGCTTGGGTGCGGGGGATGAGCAGTTCTTC
-,TRBD1,TRBV5-1,TRBJ2-7,CASSWTGITYEQYF,TGCGCCAGCAGCTGGACAGGAATTACCTACGAGCAGTACTTC
-,-,TRBV4-3,TRBJ2-1,CASSPTSYNEQFF,TGCGCCAGCAGCCCGACCTCCTACAATGAGCAGTTCTTC
-,-,TRBV7-6,TRBJ2-2,CASSLGERAGELFF,TGTGCCAGCAGCCTAGGAGAGAGGGCCGGGGAGCTGTTTTTT
-,-,TRBV28,TRBJ1-2,CATKGAVAHYGYTF,TGTGCCACAAAAGGGGCAGTAGCCCATTATGGCTACACCTTC
-,TRBD1,TRBV5-6,TRBJ2-7,CASSLGTDEQYF,TGTGCCAGCAGCTTAGGGACAGACGAGCAGTACTTC
-,-,TRBV4-1,TRBJ2-7,CASSQDSGWTYEQYF,TGCGCCAGCAGCCAAGACTCAGGGTGGACCTACGAGCAGTACTTC
-,-,TRBV14,TRBJ2-7,CASQGTTYEQYF,TGTGCCAGTCAGGGGACCACCTACGAGCAGTACTTC